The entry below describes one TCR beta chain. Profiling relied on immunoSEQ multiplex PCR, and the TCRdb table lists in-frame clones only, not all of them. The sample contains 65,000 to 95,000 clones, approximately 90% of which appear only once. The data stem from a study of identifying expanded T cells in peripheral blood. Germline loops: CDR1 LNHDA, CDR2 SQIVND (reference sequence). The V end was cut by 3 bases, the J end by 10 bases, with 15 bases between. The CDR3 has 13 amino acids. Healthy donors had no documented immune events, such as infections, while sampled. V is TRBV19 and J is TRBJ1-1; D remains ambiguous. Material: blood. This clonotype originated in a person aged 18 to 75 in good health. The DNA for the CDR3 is TGTGCCAGTAGTATGAGTAGGGAATTGGTAGCTTTCTTT. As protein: CASSMSRELVAFF.